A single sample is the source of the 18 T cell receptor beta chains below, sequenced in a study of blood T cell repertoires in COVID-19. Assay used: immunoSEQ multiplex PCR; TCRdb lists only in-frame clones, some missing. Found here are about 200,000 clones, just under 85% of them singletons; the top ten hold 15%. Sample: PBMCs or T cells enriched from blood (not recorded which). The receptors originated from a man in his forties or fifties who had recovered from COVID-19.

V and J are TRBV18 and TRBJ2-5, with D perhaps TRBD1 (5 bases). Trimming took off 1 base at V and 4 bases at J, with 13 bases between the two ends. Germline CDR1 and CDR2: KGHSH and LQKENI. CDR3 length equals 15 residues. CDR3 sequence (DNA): TGTGCCAGCTCACCACTCCCAGGGCTAGGAGAGACCCAGTACTTC. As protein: CASSPLPGLGETQYF.

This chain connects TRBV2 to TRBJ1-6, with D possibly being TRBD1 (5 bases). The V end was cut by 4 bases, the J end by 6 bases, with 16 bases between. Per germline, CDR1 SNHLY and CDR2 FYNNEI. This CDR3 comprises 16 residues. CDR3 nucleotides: TGTGCCAGCAGTGGAAGATCAGGGCCTACTAATTCACCCCTCCACTTT. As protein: CASSGRSGPTNSPLHF.

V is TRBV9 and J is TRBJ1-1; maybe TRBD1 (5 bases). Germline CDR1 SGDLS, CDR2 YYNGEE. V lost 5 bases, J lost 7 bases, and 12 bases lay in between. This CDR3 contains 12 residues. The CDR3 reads CASSRKGIEAFF. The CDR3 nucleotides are TGTGCCAGCAGTCGCAAGGGGATTGAAGCTTTCTTT. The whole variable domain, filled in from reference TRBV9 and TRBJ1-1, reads DSGVTQTPKHLITATGQRVTLRCSPRSGDLSVYWYQQSLDQGLQFLIQYYNGEERAKGNILERFSAQQFPDLHSELNLSSLELGDSALYFCASSRKGIEAFFGQGTRLTVV.

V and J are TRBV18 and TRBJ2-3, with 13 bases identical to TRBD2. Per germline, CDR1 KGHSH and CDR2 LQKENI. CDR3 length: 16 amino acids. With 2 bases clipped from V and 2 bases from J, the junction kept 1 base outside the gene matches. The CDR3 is CASSPTSGRVTDTQYF. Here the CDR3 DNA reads TGTGCCAGCTCACCAACTAGCGGGAGGGTCACAGATACGCAGTATTTT.

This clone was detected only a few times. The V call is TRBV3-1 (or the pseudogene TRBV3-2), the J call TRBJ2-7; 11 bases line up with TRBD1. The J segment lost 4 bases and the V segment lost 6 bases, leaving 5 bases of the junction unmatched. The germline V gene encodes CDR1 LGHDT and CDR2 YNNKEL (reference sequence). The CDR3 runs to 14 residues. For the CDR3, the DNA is TGTGCCAGCAGGAACGGACAGGGGGCGTACGAGCAGTACTTC. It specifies CASRNGQGAYEQYF.

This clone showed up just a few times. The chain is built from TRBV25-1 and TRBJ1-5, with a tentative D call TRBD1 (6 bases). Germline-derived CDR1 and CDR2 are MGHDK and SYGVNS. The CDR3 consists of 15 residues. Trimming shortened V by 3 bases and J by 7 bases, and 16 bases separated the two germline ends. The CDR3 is CASSDPGKGEQPQHF. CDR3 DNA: TGTGCCAGCAGTGATCCAGGGAAGGGGGAACAGCCCCAGCATTTT.

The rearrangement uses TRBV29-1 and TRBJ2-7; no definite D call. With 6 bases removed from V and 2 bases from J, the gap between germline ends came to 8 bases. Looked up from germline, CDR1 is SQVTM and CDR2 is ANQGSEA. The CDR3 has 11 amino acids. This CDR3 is CSVGGAYEQYF. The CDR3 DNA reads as TGCAGCGTGGGCGGAGCCTACGAGCAGTACTTC.

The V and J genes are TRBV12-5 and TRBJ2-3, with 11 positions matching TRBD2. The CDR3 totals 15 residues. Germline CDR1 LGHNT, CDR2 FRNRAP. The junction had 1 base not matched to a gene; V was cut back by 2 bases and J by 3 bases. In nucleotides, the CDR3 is TGTGCTAGTGGTTTGAGACTAGCGGGGACAGATACGCAGTATTTT. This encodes CASGLRLAGTDTQYF.

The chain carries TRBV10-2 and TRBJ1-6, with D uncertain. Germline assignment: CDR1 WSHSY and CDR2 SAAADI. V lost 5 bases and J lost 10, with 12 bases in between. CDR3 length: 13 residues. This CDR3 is CASSTTGGSPLHF. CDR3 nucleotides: TGCGCCAGCAGTACCACCGGAGGGTCACCCCTCCACTTT.

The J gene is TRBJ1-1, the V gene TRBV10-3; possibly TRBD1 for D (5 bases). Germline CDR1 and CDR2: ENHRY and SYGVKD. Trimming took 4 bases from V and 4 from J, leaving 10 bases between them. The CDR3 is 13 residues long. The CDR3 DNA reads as TGTGCCATCAGTGGTGGGGGGGGCACTGAAGCTTTCTTT. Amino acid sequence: CAISGGGGTEAFF.

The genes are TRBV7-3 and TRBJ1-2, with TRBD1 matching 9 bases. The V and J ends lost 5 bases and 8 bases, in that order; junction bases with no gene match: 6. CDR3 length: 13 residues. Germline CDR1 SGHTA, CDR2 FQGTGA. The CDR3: CASSPNRGQGYTF. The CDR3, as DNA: TGTGCCAGCAGCCCGAACAGGGGGCAAGGCTACACCTTC.

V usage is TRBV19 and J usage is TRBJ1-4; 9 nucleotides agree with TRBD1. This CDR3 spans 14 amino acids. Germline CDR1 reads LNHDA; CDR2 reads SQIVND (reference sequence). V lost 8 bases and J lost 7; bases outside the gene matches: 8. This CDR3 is CASGDRASGEKLFF. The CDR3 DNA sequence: TGTGCCAGTGGGGACAGGGCGAGTGGTGAAAAACTGTTTTTT.

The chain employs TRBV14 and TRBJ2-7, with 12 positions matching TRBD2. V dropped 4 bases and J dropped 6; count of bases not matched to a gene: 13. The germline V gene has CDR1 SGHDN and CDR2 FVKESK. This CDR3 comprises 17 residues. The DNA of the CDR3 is TGTGCCAGCAGCCTTGGACTAGCGGGAATCGGGAGTGTCGAGCAGTACTTC. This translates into CASSLGLAGIGSVEQYF.

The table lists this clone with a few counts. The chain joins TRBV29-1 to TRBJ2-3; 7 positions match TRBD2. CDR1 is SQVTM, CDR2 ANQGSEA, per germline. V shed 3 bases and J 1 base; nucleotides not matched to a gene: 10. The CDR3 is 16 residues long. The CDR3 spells CSVEGGRGLGTDTQYF. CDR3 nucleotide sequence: TGCAGCGTTGAGGGGGGGAGGGGCCTCGGCACAGATACGCAGTATTTT.

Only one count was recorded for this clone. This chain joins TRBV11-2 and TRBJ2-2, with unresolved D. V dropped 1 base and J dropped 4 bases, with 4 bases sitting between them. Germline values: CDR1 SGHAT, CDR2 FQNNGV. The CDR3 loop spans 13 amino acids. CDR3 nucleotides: TGTGCCAGCAGCTTAGGGGCCACCGGGGAGCTGTTTTTT. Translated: CASSLGATGELFF.

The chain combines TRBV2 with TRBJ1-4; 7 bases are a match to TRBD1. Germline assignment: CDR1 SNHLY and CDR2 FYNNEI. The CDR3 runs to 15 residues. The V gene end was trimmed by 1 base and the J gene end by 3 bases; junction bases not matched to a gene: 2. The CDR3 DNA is TGTGCCAGCAGTGAAGGGGGGACAGCTAATGAAAAACTGTTTTTT. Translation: CASSEGGTANEKLFF.

CDR3: CASDYRGYTEAFF. CDR3 nucleotides: TGTGCCAGCGATTACCGCGGGTACACTGAAGCTTTCTTT. This chain connects TRBV14 to TRBJ1-1; no definite D call. Germline V gene data show CDR1 as SGHDN and CDR2 as FVKESK. V dropped 8 bases and J dropped 3 bases, with 13 bases sitting between them. This CDR3 spans 13 amino acids.

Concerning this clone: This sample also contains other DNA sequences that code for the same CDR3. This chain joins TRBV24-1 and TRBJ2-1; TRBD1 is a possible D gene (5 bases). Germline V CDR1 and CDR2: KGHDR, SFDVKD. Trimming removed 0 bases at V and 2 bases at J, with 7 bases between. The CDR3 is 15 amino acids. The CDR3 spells CATSDLRGTYNEQFF. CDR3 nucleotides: TGTGCCACCAGTGATTTGAGGGGAACCTACAATGAGCAGTTCTTC.